Listed here are 3 T cell receptor beta chains from one sample, sequenced in a study of response to subunit inactivated influenza vaccine. TCRdb ran MiXCR on the RT-PCR reads and lists one entry per CDR3 protein. The sample includes fewer than 700,000 distinct CDR3 sequences, 13% of them seen just once. The sequenced sample was PBMCs from blood, obtained 40 to 50 days after vaccination. The origin of the receptors is a man in his fifties or sixties who received an inactivated influenza vaccine.

This clonotype was counted a few times. The genes are TRBV28 and TRBJ2-1; TRBD1 aligns across 9 bases. This CDR3 is 16 amino acids long. V gave up 4 bases and J gave up 6 bases; unmatched junction bases: 10. Germline-derived CDR1 and CDR2 are MDHEN and SYDVKM. The CDR3 here is CASSYSGTGRFNEQFF. In DNA form, the CDR3 reads TGTGCCAGCAGTTACTCGGGGACAGGGCGGTTCAATGAGCAGTTCTTC.

This clonotype was observed many times. The rearrangement links TRBV20-1 to TRBJ2-5; D is unclear. V lost 1 base and J 4 bases, leaving 10 bases between the germline ends. The length of the CDR3 is 13 residues. From germline, CDR1 is DFQATT and CDR2 SNEGSKA (reference sequence). This chain's CDR3 is CSARVQELETQYF. The CDR3 DNA reads as TGCAGTGCTAGAGTGCAGGAGTTAGAGACCCAGTACTTC.

This clonotype was seen a few times. The chain recombines TRBV6-5 with TRBJ1-2; no definite D call. Germline CDR1 and CDR2: MNHEY and SVGAGI. This CDR3 region has 15 residues. Trimming removed 2 bases from V and 1 base from J, with 11 bases in between. The CDR3 bases are TGTGCCAGCAGTTACGGCCTCGGGGTTAACTATGGCTACACCTTC. Translated, it gives CASSYGLGVNYGYTF.